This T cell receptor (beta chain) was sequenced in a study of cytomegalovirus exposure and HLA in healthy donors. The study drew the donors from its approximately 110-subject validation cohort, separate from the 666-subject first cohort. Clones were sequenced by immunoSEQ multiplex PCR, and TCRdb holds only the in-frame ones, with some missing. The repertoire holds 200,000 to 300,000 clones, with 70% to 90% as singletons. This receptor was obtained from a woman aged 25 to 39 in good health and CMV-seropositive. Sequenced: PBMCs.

This chain's CDR3 is CASSDQQGDTGELFF. CDR3 sequence (DNA): TGCGCCAGCAGTGACCAACAGGGGGACACCGGGGAGCTGTTTTTT. The chain employs TRBV5-1 and TRBJ2-2; TRBD1 matches at 8 bases. CDR1 is SGHRS, CDR2 YFSETQ, per germline. V lost 5 bases, J lost 3 bases, and 6 bases stayed unmatched. The CDR3 loop spans 15 amino acids.